This paragraph covers one T cell receptor beta chain sequence. This clonotype was counted many times. The clone's antigen remains unknown. The sample holds no much larger clone one base away, and base qualities are not on file. This sample is drawn from a study of molecular identifiers for immune sequencing clone quantification (dated by TCRdb to 2016 to 2018). Background for the entire study: For a replicate experiment, RNA from approximately 20,000 or 100,000 naive CD8 T cells was divided into five aliquots, of which four were sequenced. This methods study benchmarked molecular-identifier clustering-based TCR repertoire sequencing (MIDCIRS) and TCR RNA copy counting, using CD8 T cells to do so.

V loses 5 bases of germline sequence and J loses 0 bases, and the interval between the two ends is 10 bases. The CDR3, from cysteine to phenylalanine, totals 14 residues. Here the CDR3 DNA is all that survives: 42 bases in frame from base 1. The library was prepared using PCR. Reads for this sample came from an Illumina HiSeq 4000. Preparation of bulk TCR libraries followed a previously described approach, with the TCR primers listed in Table S5. Purification of total RNA was performed with the Qiagen AllPrep DNA/RNA kit. Before any analysis, reads coming from multiple sequencing runs of the same library were combined into one pool. The paper's data handling went like this. Only reads with exact TCR constant sequence were kept, trimmed to 150 nt, and grouped by their 12-nt molecular barcodes. Reads in each barcode group were sub-clustered using a 15% Levenshtein threshold, and a quality-weighted consensus sequence was built for each RNA molecule. Non-functional sequences were discarded, and so were lower-count sequences lying one edit away from another sequence. Based on fitting two negative binomial distributions, any barcode sub-cluster with under 20% of the maximum read count was discarded. TCRdb took the public reads, trimmed them with fastp at Q25, ran MiXCR for clone calling and kept in-frame beta chains. Identical CDR3 protein sequences are pooled into one entry, listed with their most common genes and DNA. The V and J calls follow TCRdb's processing rather than the paper's. A total of around 460,000 distinct CDR3 sequences appear in this sample, about a fifth of them only once. The ten most abundant clones make up about 0.8% of the sample.

On the study overall, not on this receptor specifically: Highly expanded clone sizes could be underestimated because identical TCR molecules may share a barcode. When barcode sub-clustering was left out, chimeric consensus sequences inflated TCR diversity, with chimeras reaching as high as 47%. Spiked-in Jurkat TCR RNA equivalent to a single cell was reported to be detectable even among approximately 900,000 naive CD8 T cells. In CMV-specific effector cells, over 97% of molecules were held by clones above 20 RNA copies, whereas under 1% of molecules were held by such clones in naive cells. The naive libraries included spiked-in Jurkat TCR RNA (10 copies' worth), and this Jurkat TCR RNA is not part of the donor repertoire. Modeling estimated about 2.8 recovered TCR RNA copies per cell, compared with around 9.7 by digital PCR, which implies 30% to 35% capture efficiency.

Naive CD8 T cell libraries were made from about 20,000 to 1,000,000 sorted cells using 10%, 30% or 50% of purified RNA. Naive CD8 T cells, defined as CD8+CD4-CCR7+CD45RA+, were FACS-sorted into RLT Plus buffer on a BD FACSAria II. Roughly ten TCR copies' worth of Jurkat RNA were spiked into roughly 18,000-1,000,000 naive CD8 T cell samples to test detection sensitivity. Enrichment of CD8 T cells was done with RosetteSep CD8+ T Cell Enrichment Cocktail plus Ficoll-Paque, and ACK red cell lysis came afterward. The specimen was naive CD8+ T cells from blood, with Jurkat cell RNA spiked in. This sample's cell subset or site label indicates: FACS-sorted CD8+CD4-CCR7+CD45RA+ naive T cells. The sequence derives from a human donor in good health. Some libraries in this study had Jurkat cell RNA spiked in. The sequence joins TRBV12-3 or TRBV12-4 to TRBJ1-1; no D segment can be confidently identified. CDR3 region: CASSHGNMNTEAFF. The DNA sequence is given as TGTGCCAGCAGTCACGGAAACATGAACACTGAAGCTTTCTTT.